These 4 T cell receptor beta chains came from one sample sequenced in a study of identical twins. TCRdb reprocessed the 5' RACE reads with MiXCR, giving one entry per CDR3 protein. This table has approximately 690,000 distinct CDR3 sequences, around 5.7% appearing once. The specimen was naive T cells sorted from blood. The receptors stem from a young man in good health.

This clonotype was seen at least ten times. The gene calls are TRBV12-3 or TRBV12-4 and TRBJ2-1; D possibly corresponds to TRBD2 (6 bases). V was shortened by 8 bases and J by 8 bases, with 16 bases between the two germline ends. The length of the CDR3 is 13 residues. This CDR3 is CASWDSLAHEQFF. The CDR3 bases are TGTGCCAGCTGGGACTCCCTAGCCCATGAGCAGTTCTTC.

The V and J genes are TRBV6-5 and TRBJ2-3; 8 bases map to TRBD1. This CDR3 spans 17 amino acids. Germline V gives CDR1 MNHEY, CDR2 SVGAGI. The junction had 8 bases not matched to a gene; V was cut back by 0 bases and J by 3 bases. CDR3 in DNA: TGTGCCAGCAGTTACTCGCCTGTCCAGGGGGCGACAGATACGCAGTATTTT. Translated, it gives CASSYSPVQGATDTQYF.

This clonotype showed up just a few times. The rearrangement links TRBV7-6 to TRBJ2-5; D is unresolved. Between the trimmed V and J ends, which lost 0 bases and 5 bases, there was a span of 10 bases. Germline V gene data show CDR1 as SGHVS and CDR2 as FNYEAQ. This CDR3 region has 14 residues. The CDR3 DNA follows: TGTGCCAGCAGCTTAGCGACACTTGAGGAGACCCAGTACTTC. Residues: CASSLATLEETQYF.

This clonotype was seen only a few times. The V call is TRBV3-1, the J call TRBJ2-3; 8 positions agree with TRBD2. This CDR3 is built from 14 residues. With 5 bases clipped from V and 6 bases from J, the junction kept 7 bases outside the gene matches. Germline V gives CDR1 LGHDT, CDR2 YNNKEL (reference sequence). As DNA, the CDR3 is TGTGCCAGCAGCAAGCGGGAGAGAACGGATACGCAGTATTTT. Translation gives CASSKRERTDTQYF.